These 19 T cell receptor beta chains share one sample of origin, sequenced in a study of blood T cells in healthy people across ages. For the second PCR, which ran for about 6 to 11 cycles, a sample-barcoded 5' primer and a J-beta primer mix were used. TCRdb recomputed calls from the 5' RACE reads with MiXCR, one row per CDR3 protein. Here the sample spans 800,000 or so distinct CDR3 sequences, approximately 25% being singletons. Separately, the same data were catalogued under a study of T cells of mothers and their children.

The sequencing sample was made of blood. Receptor source: a boy aged 5-17 years in good health.

J is TRBJ2-1 and V is TRBV15, with D unresolved. The J call is in doubt because the DNA end fits TRBJ2-5 better. The CDR3 consists of 13 residues. CDR1 and CDR2 (germline): LNHNV, YYDKDF (reference sequence). The CDR3 nucleotides read TGTGCCACCAGCCGGACCGGAAGGGAGACCCAGTACTTC. Protein product: CATSRTGRETQYF.

Comments on this clonotype: Without the conserved terminal phenylalanine or tryptophan, this CDR3 likely stems from a read error. The chain recombines TRBV27 with TRBJ2-7; 10 bases are a match to TRBD1. CDR3 length: 16 amino acids. V lost 0 bases, J lost 3 bases, and 5 bases stayed unmatched. Germline CDR1 and CDR2: MNHEY and SMNVEV (reference sequence). DNA for the CDR3: TGTGCCAGCAGTTTATCCGCGGGACAGGGGAGCTACGAGCAGTACTCC. Translated: CASSLSAGQGSYEQYS.

This clonotype was detected a few times. J is TRBJ2-1 and V is TRBV29-1, with 9 bases that match TRBD2. This CDR3 region has 14 residues. Trimming took 2 bases from V and 5 from J; bases not matched to a gene: 4. Germline lookup yields CDR1 SQVTM and CDR2 ANQGSEA. CDR3 amino acids: CSVERREGNNEQFF. The CDR3 nucleotides are TGCAGCGTTGAAAGGCGGGAGGGCAACAATGAGCAGTTCTTC.

The chain uses TRBV20-1 and TRBJ2-7; possibly TRBD1 for D (6 bases). Germline V gene sequence: CDR1 DFQATT, CDR2 SNEGSKA (reference sequence). The CDR3 totals 13 residues. In DNA, the CDR3 is TGCACGACCCCAGGGGTTAGGCCCTCCGAGCAGTACTTC. This gives the protein CTTPGVRPSEQYF.

This chain joins TRBV4-3 and TRBJ1-1; tentative D call: TRBD1 (5 bases). The germline V gene has CDR1 LGHNA and CDR2 YSLEER. Trimming took off 4 bases at V and 5 bases at J, with 14 bases between the two ends. The CDR3 is 14 residues long. The CDR3 region is CASSPTGGVTEAFF. The CDR3 nucleotides are TGCGCCAGCAGCCCCACCGGGGGAGTGACTGAAGCTTTCTTT.

The table lists this clonotype with many counts. The chain is built from TRBV7-8 and TRBJ1-6; a possible D gene is TRBD1 (6 bases). V lost 4 bases to trimming and J lost 4 bases, with 11 bases between them. This CDR3 is built from 15 residues. Germline V gene data show CDR1 as SGHVS and CDR2 as FQNEAQ. The CDR3 coding sequence is TGTGCCAGCAGCTCTCGGACAGATTATAATTCACCCCTCCACTTT. As protein: CASSSRTDYNSPLHF.

The sample holds a few counts of this clonotype. The J gene is TRBJ1-4, the V gene TRBV5-1, with TRBD1 matching over 7 bases. Germline CDR1 SGHRS, CDR2 YFSETQ. V lost 7 bases to trimming and J lost 8 bases; unmatched junction nucleotides: 8. This CDR3 region has 13 residues. CDR3 loop: CASPGGLKEKLFF. CDR3 nucleotide sequence: TGCGCCAGCCCAGGGGGTTTAAAAGAAAAACTGTTTTTT.

This clonotype has more than one count but fewer than ten. This chain connects TRBV28 to TRBJ2-7; 13 bases map to TRBD2. The CDR3 runs 15 residues. With 8 bases clipped from V and 8 bases from J, the junction kept 12 bases outside the gene matches. CDR1 is MDHEN and CDR2 is SYDVKM in the germline V gene. CDR3 nucleotides: TGTGCCAGCCTCGCCGCCGGGACTAGCGGGATTCAGCAGTACTTC. Amino acid sequence: CASLAAGTSGIQQYF.

This clonotype was seen only a few times. The V call is TRBV4-3, the J call TRBJ2-7, with D hard to call. The V gene's germline CDR1 is LGHNA and CDR2 YSLEER. With 4 bases removed from V and 0 bases from J, the gap between germline ends came to 13 bases. This CDR3 region has 15 residues. CDR3 nucleotide sequence: TGCGCCAGCAGCCGAAGCCAGGAGAGCTCCTACGAGCAGTACTTC. Translated, it gives CASSRSQESSYEQYF.

As for this clonotype: The junction departs from germline at one end; a sequencing error may be responsible. The rearrangement links TRBV28 to TRBJ1-3; D is ambiguous. The CDR3 is 16 residues long. Germline V gene data show CDR1 as MDHEN and CDR2 as SYDVKM. The DNA of the CDR3 is TGTGCCAGCAGTTCGGCGACCCTAGGCTCTGGGAACACCATATATTTT. The encoded protein is CASSSATLGSGNTIYF.

This clonotype has more than one count but fewer than ten. The chain links TRBV5-1 to TRBJ2-7; 12 bases match TRBD2. The V gene end was trimmed by 0 bases and the J gene end by 2 bases; junction bases not matched to a gene: 3. This CDR3 has 16 amino acids. CDR1 and CDR2 (germline): SGHRS, YFSETQ. The chain's CDR3 is CASSLGGLAGTYEQYF. CDR3 coding DNA: TGCGCCAGCAGCTTGGGAGGACTAGCGGGGACCTACGAGCAGTACTTC.

The chain employs TRBV30 and TRBJ1-6, with D possibly being TRBD1 (6 bases). V lost 0 bases and J 0 bases, leaving 6 bases between the germline ends. Germline values: CDR1 GTSNPN, CDR2 SVGIG (reference sequence). The CDR3 loop spans 15 amino acids. The CDR3 region is CAWSVGGSYNSPLHF. CDR3 DNA: TGTGCCTGGAGTGTAGGGGGCTCCTATAATTCACCCCTCCACTTT.

The rearrangement uses TRBV7-2 and TRBJ2-3; 8 nucleotides line up with TRBD2. The V and J ends lost 0 bases and 2 bases, in that order; junction bases with no gene match: 4. Germline assignment: CDR1 SGHTA and CDR2 FQGNSA. This CDR3 comprises 16 residues. Here the CDR3 DNA reads TGTGCCAGCAGCTTAGCGGGCGGGAGGTTCACAGATACGCAGTATTTT. It encodes CASSLAGGRFTDTQYF.

The genes are TRBV5-6 and TRBJ2-5, with D tentatively TRBD1 (6 bases). The ends were cut back, 6 bases at V and 5 bases at J, with 17 bases in the middle. CDR3 length equals 14 residues. Germline V gene data show CDR1 as SGHDT and CDR2 as YYEEEE. CDR3 region: CASMVAGDVETQYF. CDR3 DNA sequence: TGTGCCAGCATGGTAGCAGGGGATGTGGAGACCCAGTACTTC. Full variable domain (outside the CDR3, taken from reference TRBV5-6 and TRBJ2-5): DAGVTQSPTHLIKTRGQQVTLRCSPKSGHDTVSWYQQALGQGPQFIFQYYEEEERQRGNFPDRFSGHQFPNYSSELNVNALLLGDSALYLCASMVAGDVETQYFGPGTRLLVL.

In its sample, this clonotype was seen once. The V and J genes are TRBV3-1 and TRBJ2-5, with 8 bases that match TRBD1. CDR1 LGHDT and CDR2 YNNKEL come from the germline V gene (reference sequence). J was trimmed by 5 bases and V by 2 bases; bases with no gene match: 7. The CDR3 is 15 residues long. The CDR3 DNA follows: TGTGCCAGCAGCCAACAGACAGGGGTTGGGGAGACCCAGTACTTC. Its protein product is CASSQQTGVGETQYF.

The rearrangement joins TRBV5-6 to TRBJ1-1; D is perhaps TRBD1 (5 bases). V dropped 7 bases and J dropped 3 bases, with 16 bases sitting between them. Germline CDR1 and CDR2: SGHDT and YYEEEE. The CDR3 loop spans 14 amino acids. CDR3 sequence (DNA): TGTGCCAGCCAGGAGTCAGGGAGATACACTGAAGCTTTCTTT. Its protein is CASQESGRYTEAFF.

The V gene is TRBV29-1, the J gene TRBJ2-7; 10 bases match TRBD1. The CDR3 has 12 amino acids. V shed 7 bases and J 4 bases; nucleotides not matched to a gene: 4. The V gene's germline CDR1 is SQVTM and CDR2 ANQGSEA. CDR3 in amino acids: CSGRQGAYEQYF. CDR3 bases: TGCAGCGGGAGACAGGGGGCGTACGAGCAGTACTTC.

This clonotype was counted only a few times. DNA for the CDR3: TGTGCCAGCAGTTACTCGTTAGGCGGGAGGGCAGATACGCAGTATTTT. Translated: CASSYSLGGRADTQYF. The chain joins TRBV6-5 to TRBJ2-3, with 9 nucleotides matching TRBD2. Trimming at V came to 0 bases and at J to 4 bases, leaving 5 bases not matched to a gene. Germline CDR1 is MNHEY and CDR2 is SVGAGI. The CDR3 runs 16 residues.

V and J are TRBV12-5 and TRBJ2-3; D call uncertain. This CDR3 spans 11 amino acids. Germline values: CDR1 LGHNT, CDR2 FRNRAP. The germline V and J ends were trimmed by 6 bases and 5 bases, with 6 bases remaining between them. The CDR3 nucleotides are TGTGCTAGTGGCTCGGGAGATACGCAGTATTTT. Translation: CASGSGDTQYF.